This T cell receptor beta chain was recorded in a study of long-term antiretroviral therapy in people with HIV. The CDR3 is 15 amino acids. V dropped 0 bases and J dropped 0 bases, with 8 bases sitting between them. Germline CDR1 MNHEY, CDR2 SMNVEV (reference sequence). In this sample, this clone turned up a few times. Going into DNA extraction, samples held about 1-11 million cryopreserved PBMC. Sequencing relied on immunoSEQ assay v3.0, run at survey level. Produced via immunoSEQ multiplex PCR; TCRdb's table is partial and in-frame only. The repertoire holds 20,000 or so clones, with 86% as singletons.

The sample consisted of unsorted PBMCs, taken 0.5 years after starting antiretroviral therapy. V is TRBV27 and J is TRBJ1-1; D is unresolved. The clonotype comes from a man between 35 and 55 years old with HIV. CDR3 coding DNA: TGTGCCAGCAGTTTATCCTGGGGTATGAACACTGAAGCTTTCTTT. Protein product: CASSLSWGMNTEAFF.